This TCR beta chain was sequenced in a study of CD8 T cells in ankylosing spondylitis. Study-wide points: Characteristic of ankylosing spondylitis blood, it appeared, was a TCR beta motif comprising several highly homologous variants. In reactive arthritis synovial fluid and blood, some motif variants had been reported before. Significantly higher representation of disease-linked clones was reported for matched ankylosing spondylitis synovial fluid. Disease-associated clonotypes exhibited CD8+ identity and were relatively infrequent in peripheral blood.

Library preparation for TCR beta used quantitative 5'-RACE with molecular barcodes. Using its own MiXCR run on the 5' RACE reads, TCRdb lists one record per CDR3 protein. The sample records fewer than 550,000 distinct CDR3 sequences, approximately 5% being singletons. Germline values: CDR1 MGHRA, CDR2 YSYEKL. V was shortened by 0 bases and J by 5 bases, with 14 bases between the two germline ends. The CDR3 consists of 15 residues. This clonotype was counted at least ten times. Its target is not known. This TCR was sampled from a male donor with ankylosing spondylitis. Material for sequencing was blood, either unsorted or a sorted T cell fraction (not recorded which). This chain joins TRBV4-1 and TRBJ2-7; D may be TRBD1 (5 bases). CDR3 nucleotide sequence: TGCGCCAGCAGCCAAGATCCTATCCCAGGGAACGAGCAGTACTTC. It is translated as CASSQDPIPGNEQYF.